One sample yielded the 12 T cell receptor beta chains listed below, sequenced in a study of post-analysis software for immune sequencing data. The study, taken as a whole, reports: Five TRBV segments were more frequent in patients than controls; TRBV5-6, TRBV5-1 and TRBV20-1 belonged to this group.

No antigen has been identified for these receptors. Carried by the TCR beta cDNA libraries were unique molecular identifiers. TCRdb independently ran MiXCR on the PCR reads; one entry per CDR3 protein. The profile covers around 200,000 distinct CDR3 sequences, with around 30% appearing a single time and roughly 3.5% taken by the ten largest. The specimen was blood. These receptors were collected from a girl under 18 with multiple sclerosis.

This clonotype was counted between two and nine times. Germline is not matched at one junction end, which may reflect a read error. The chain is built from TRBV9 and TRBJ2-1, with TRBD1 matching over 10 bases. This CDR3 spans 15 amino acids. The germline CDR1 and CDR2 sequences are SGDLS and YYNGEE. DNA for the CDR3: TGTGCCAGCAGCGTGACAGGGGGCGTCTACGATGAGCAGTTCTTC. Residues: CASSVTGGVYDEQFF.

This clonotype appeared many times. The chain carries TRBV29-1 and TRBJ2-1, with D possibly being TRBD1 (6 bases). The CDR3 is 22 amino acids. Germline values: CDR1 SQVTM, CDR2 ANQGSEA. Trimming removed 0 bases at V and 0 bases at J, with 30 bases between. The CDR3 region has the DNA TGCAGCGTTGAAGAAAAAGTACGCCACCCATCCCAGGGGCGGAGCTCCTACAATGAGCAGTTCTTC. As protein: CSVEEKVRHPSQGRSSYNEQFF.

The CDR3 coding sequence is TGCAGTGCTAGTTGGGGTCGGGACACTGAAGCTTTCTTT. Amino acids: CSASWGRDTEAFF. The chain links TRBV20-1 to TRBJ1-1; D gene uncertain. Germline CDR1 is DFQATT and CDR2 is SNEGSKA (reference sequence). This CDR3 is built from 13 residues. The V gene lost 3 bases and the J gene lost 3 bases, with 11 bases spanning the gap.

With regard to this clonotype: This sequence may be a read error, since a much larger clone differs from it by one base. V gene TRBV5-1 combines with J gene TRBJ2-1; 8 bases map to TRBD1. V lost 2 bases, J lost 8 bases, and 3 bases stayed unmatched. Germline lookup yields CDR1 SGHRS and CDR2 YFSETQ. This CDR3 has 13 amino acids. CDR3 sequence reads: CASSFDRGYEQFF. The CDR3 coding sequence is TGCGCCAGCAGCTTTGACAGGGGCTATGAGCAGTTCTTC.

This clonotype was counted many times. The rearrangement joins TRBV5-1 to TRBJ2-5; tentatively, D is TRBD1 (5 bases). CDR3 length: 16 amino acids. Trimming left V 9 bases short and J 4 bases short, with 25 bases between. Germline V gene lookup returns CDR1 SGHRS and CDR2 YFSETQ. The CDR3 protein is CATCPDGHSIPETQYF. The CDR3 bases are TGCGCCACTTGTCCCGACGGACATTCCATCCCAGAGACCCAGTACTTC.

The CDR3, as DNA: TGTGCCAGCAGCTTAGGGAGGACAGGGACACGTTTCAGGACCGGGGAGCTGTTTTTT. The encoded protein is CASSLGRTGTRFRTGELFF. This rearrangement joins TRBV11-2 to TRBJ2-2; TRBD1 agrees at 8 bases. Looked up from germline, CDR1 is SGHAT and CDR2 is FQNNGV. V dropped 1 base and J dropped 5; count of bases not matched to a gene: 15. This CDR3 is built from 19 residues.

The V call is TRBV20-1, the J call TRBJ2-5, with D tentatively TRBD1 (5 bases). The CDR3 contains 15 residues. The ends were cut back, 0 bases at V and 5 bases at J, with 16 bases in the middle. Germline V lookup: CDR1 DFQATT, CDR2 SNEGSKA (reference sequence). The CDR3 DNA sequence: TGCAGTGCTAGAGATATTGGGGCCACCCTCGAGACCCAGTACTTC. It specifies CSARDIGATLETQYF.

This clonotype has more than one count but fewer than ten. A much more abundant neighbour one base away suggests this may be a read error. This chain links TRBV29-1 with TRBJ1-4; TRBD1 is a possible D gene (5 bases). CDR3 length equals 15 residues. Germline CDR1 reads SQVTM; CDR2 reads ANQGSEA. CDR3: CSVADPRESNEKRFF. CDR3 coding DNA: TGCAGCGTAGCAGACCCCAGGGAGTCGAATGAAAAACGGTTTTTT.

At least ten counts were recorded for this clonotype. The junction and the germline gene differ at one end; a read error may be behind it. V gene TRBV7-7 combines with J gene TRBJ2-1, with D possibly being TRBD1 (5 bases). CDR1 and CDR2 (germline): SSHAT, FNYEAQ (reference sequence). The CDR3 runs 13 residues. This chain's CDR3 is CASSLGGAGEQFF. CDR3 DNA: TGTGCTAGCAGCTTAGGTGGGGCAGGGGAGCAGTTCTTC.

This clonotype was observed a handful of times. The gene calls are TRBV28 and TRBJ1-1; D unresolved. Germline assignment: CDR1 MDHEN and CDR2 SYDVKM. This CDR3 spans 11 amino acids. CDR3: CVVLLNTEAFF. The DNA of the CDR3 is TGTGTCGTTTTACTGAACACTGAAGCTTTCTTT. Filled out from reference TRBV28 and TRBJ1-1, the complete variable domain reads DVKVTQSSRYLVKRTGEKVFLECVQDMDHENMFWYRQDPGLGLRLIYFSYDVKMKEKGDIPEGYSVSREKKERFSLILESASTNQTSMYLCVVLLNTEAFFGQGTRLTVV.

The CDR3 nucleotides are TGTGCCAGCAGCTTAGCTCTCCTCTGGGACCAGGGCACAGATACGCAGTATTTT. Translation: CASSLALLWDQGTDTQYF. V usage is TRBV7-8 and J usage is TRBJ2-3; D possibly uses TRBD1 or TRBD2 (5 bases each). The CDR3 is made up of 18 amino acids. Germline CDR1 SGHVS, CDR2 FQNEAQ. Trimming removed 0 bases from V and 1 base from J, with 17 bases in between.

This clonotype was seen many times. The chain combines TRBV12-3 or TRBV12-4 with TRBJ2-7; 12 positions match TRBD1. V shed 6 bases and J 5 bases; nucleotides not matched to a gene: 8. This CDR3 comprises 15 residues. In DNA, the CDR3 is TGTGCCAGCAGCCCCCAGGGGACAGGGGGCAACGAGCAGTACTTC. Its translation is CASSPQGTGGNEQYF.